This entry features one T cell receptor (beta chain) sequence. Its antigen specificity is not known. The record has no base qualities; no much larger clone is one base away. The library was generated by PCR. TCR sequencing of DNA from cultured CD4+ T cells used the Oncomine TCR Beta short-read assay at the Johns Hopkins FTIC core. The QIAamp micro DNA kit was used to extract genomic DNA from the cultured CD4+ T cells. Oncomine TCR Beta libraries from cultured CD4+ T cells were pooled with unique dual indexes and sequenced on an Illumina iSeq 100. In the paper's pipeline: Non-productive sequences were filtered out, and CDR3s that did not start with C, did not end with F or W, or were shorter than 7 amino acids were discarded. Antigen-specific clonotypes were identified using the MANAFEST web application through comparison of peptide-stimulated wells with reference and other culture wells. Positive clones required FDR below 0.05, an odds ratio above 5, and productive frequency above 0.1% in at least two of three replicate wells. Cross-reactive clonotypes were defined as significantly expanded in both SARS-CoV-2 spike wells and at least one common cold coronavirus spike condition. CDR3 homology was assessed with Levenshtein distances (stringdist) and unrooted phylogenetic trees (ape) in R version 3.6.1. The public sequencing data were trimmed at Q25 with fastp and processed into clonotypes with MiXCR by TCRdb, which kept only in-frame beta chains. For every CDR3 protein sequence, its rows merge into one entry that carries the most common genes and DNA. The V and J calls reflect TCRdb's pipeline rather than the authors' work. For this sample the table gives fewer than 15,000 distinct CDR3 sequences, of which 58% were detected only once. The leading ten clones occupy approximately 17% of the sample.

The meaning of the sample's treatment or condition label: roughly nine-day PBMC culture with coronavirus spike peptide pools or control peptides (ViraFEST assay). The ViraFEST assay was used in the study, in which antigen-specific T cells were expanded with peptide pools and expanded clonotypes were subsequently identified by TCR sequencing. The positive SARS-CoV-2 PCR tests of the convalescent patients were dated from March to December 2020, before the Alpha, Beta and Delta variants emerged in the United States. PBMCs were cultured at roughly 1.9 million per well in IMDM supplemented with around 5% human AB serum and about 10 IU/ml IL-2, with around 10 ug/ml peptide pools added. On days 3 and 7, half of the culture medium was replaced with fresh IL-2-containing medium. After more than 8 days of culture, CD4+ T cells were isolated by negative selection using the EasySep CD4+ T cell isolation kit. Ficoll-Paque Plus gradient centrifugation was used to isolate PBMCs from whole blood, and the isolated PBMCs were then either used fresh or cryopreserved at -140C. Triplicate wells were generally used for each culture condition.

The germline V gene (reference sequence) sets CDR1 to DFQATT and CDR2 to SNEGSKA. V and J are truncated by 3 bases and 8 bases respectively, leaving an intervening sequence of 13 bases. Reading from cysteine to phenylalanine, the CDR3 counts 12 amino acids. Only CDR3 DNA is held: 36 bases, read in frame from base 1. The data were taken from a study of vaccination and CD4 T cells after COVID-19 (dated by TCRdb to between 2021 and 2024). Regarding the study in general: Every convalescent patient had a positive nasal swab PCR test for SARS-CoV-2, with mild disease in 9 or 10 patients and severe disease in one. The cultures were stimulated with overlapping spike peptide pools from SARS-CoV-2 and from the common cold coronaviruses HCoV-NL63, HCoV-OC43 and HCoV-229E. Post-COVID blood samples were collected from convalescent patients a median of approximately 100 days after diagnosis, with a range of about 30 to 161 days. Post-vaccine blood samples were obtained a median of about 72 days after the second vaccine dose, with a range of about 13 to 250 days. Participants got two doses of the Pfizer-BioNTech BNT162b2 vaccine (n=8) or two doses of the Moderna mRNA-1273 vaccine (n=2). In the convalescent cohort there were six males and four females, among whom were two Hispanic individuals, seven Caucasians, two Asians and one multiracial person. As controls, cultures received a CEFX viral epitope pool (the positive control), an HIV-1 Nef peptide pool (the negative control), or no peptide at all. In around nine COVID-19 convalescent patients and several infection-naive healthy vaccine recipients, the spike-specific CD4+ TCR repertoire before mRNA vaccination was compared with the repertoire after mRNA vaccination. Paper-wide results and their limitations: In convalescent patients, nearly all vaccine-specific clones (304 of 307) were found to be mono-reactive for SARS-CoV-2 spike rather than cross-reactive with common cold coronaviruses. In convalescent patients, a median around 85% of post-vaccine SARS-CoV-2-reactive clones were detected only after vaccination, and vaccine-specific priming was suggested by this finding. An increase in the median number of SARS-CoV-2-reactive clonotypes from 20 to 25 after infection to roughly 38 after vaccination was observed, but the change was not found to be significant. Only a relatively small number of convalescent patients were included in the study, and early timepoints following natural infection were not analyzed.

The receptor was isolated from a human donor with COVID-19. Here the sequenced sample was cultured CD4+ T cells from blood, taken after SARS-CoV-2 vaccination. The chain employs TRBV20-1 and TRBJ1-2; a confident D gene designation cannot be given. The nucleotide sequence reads TGCAGTGCTAGGGTTCTTGGCGAGGGCTACACCTTC. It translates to CSARVLGEGYTF.